This entry lists 13 T cell receptor beta chains sequenced from one sample in a study of cytotoxic CD8 clonotypes in ibrutinib-treated CLL. Generated by immunoSEQ multiplex PCR, the TCRdb table keeps only in-frame clones and is missing some. Here the sample spans tens of thousands of clones, roughly two thirds being singletons. This material consisted of PBMCs, taken after 12 months of ibrutinib treatment. Receptors were obtained from a human donor with chronic lymphocytic leukemia.

The chain employs TRBV11-2 and TRBJ2-3, with D uncertain. The germline V gene has CDR1 SGHAT and CDR2 FQNNGV. V lost 2 bases to trimming and J lost 5 bases, with 8 bases between them. This CDR3 has 13 residues. In DNA, the CDR3 is TGTGCCAGCAGCTTACAACTGGTAGATACGCAGTATTTT. Residues: CASSLQLVDTQYF.

The chain links TRBV2 to TRBJ2-7, with a weak D call TRBD2 (5 bases). Germline loops: CDR1 SNHLY, CDR2 FYNNEI. The CDR3 has 13 amino acids. Trimming took 7 bases from V and 6 from J, leaving 16 bases between them. The CDR3 protein is CASNTDAGGEQYF. Here the CDR3 DNA reads TGTGCCAGCAATACGGACGCCGGAGGCGAGCAGTACTTC.

A few counts support this clone. The chain is built from TRBV28 and TRBJ1-2; TRBD1 is a possible D gene (6 bases). Trimming stripped 6 bases from V and 2 bases from J, with 13 bases between. Germline V CDR1 and CDR2: MDHEN, SYDVKM. The CDR3 is made up of 14 amino acids. The CDR3, as DNA: TGTGCCAGCAGCCGGGGGGGCAGGAACTATGGCTACACCTTC. Its translation: CASSRGGRNYGYTF.

CDR3 region: CASSYRGLSYGYTF. CDR3 DNA: TGCGCCAGCAGCTACAGGGGGCTTAGCTATGGCTACACCTTC. The chain joins TRBV5-1 to TRBJ1-2; TRBD1 aligns across 9 bases. The CDR3 runs to 14 residues. V was clipped by 3 bases and J by 4 bases; unmatched bases: 4. Germline CDR1 SGHRS, CDR2 YFSETQ.

The V and J genes are TRBV14 and TRBJ2-3, with D hard to call. CDR1 and CDR2 from the germline V gene are SGHDN and FVKESK. The germline V and J ends were trimmed by 2 bases and 3 bases, with 9 bases remaining between them. The CDR3 is 14 amino acids. CDR3 coding DNA: TGTGCCAGCAGCCAACGTAGCTTTACAGATACGCAGTATTTT. Encoded protein: CASSQRSFTDTQYF.

This chain joins TRBV6-5 and TRBJ1-2, with D possibly TRBD1 on 5 matching bases. In germline, CDR1 is MNHEY, CDR2 SVGAGI. The length of the CDR3 is 13 residues. V lost 2 bases, J lost 7 bases, and 11 bases lay in between. The CDR3 sequence is CASSYEGVRGYTF. CDR3 in DNA: TGTGCCAGCAGTTACGAAGGGGTTCGTGGCTACACCTTC.

The CDR3 region is CASVPGGVLIREQYF. The CDR3 DNA reads TGTGCCAGCGTACCCGGTGGGGTCCTCATCAGAGAGCAGTACTTC. The chain combines TRBV7-8 with TRBJ2-7; D is unresolved. Per the germline V gene, CDR1 is SGHVS and CDR2 is FQNEAQ. Trimming stripped 8 bases from V and 7 bases from J, with 24 bases between. The CDR3 covers 15 residues.

The chain uses TRBV7-2 and TRBJ1-6; D is ambiguous. Germline assignment: CDR1 SGHTA and CDR2 FQGNSA. Trimming left V 3 bases short and J 1 base short, with 7 bases between. CDR3 size: 15 residues. The CDR3, as DNA: TGTGCCAGCAGCTTTTGGCCATCCTATAATTCACCCCTCCACTTT. It specifies CASSFWPSYNSPLHF.

This clone was seen a handful of times. The chain employs TRBV6-5 and TRBJ1-6; D is uncertain. CDR3 length: 13 amino acids. The germline V and J ends were trimmed by 6 bases and 9 bases, with 12 bases remaining between them. Germline CDR1 is MNHEY and CDR2 is SVGAGI. DNA for the CDR3: TGTGCCAGCAGACCCCCTCACCTTTCACCCCTCCACTTT. Amino acid sequence: CASRPPHLSPLHF.

This chain links TRBV7-2 with TRBJ2-5, with D tentatively TRBD1 (6 bases). The CDR3 totals 14 residues. Trimming pared 4 bases from V and 0 bases from J, leaving 9 bases between. Germline loops: CDR1 SGHTA, CDR2 FQGNSA. The CDR3 bases are TGTGCCAGCAGCTCCGGACAGTACCAAGAGACCCAGTACTTC. It yields the protein CASSSGQYQETQYF.

The rearrangement uses TRBV15 and TRBJ1-6; D is unclear. V lost 6 bases, J lost 7 bases, and 7 bases lay in between. This CDR3 region has 12 residues. The germline V gene encodes CDR1 LNHNV and CDR2 YYDKDF (reference sequence). CDR3 DNA: TGTGCCACCAGAGAACCGAATTCACCCCTCCACTTT. Amino acid sequence: CATREPNSPLHF. Full variable domain (remainder filled in from reference TRBV15 and TRBJ1-6): DAMVIQNPRYQVTQFGKPVTLSCSQTLNHNVMYWYQQKSSQAPKLLFHYYDKDFNNEADTPDNFQSRRPNTSFCFLDIRSPGLGDTAMYLCATREPNSPLHFGNGTRLTVT.

This rearrangement joins TRBV2 to TRBJ1-1; possible D gene TRBD1, 5 bases. The length of the CDR3 is 13 residues. Germline V gene sequence: CDR1 SNHLY, CDR2 FYNNEI. With 3 bases removed from V and 1 base from J, the gap between germline ends came to 6 bases. This CDR3 reads CASSDTGNTEAFF. In nucleotides, the CDR3 is TGTGCCAGCAGTGATACAGGGAACACTGAAGCTTTCTTT.

DNA for the CDR3: TGTGCCAGCAGCTTAGTGGGTAGTTCCCCCAATCAGCCCCAGCATTTT. It yields the protein CASSLVGSSPNQPQHF. The V gene is TRBV7-2, the J gene TRBJ1-5; D is uncertain. Germline-derived CDR1 and CDR2 are SGHTA and FQGNSA. This CDR3 comprises 16 residues. Trimming stripped 1 base from V and 3 bases from J, with 13 bases between. The variable domain in full, with the rest retrieved from reference TRBV7-2 and TRBJ1-5, is GAGVSQSPSNKVTEKGKDVELRCDPISGHTALYWYRQSLGQGLEFLIYFQGNSAPDKSGLPSDRFSAERTGGSVSTLTIQRTQQEDSAVYLCASSLVGSSPNQPQHFGDGTRLSIL.